The T cell receptor (beta chain) described here comes from a study of blood T cell repertoires in COVID-19. Assay: immunoSEQ multiplex PCR; the TCRdb copy retains only in-frame clones and omits some. The repertoire holds about 230,000 clones, 75% to 90% seen once, with 2.6% in the top ten. Trimming removed 9 bases from V and 5 bases from J; junction bases left unmatched: 13. Germline-derived CDR1 and CDR2 are LGHDT and YNNKEL (reference sequence). This CDR3 spans 15 amino acids. What was sequenced was peripheral blood. V and J are TRBV3-1 (or the pseudogene TRBV3-2) and TRBJ2-5; 9 bases line up with TRBD2. The clonotype was recovered from a woman aged 70-85 years with active or convalescent COVID-19. CDR3 loop: CASTKRGELVETQYF. The CDR3 nucleotides read TGTGCCAGTACCAAGCGGGGGGAACTGGTGGAGACCCAGTACTTC.